The 15 T cell receptor beta chains reported below all come from one sample, sequenced in a study of T cells in narcolepsy. Profiled with immunoSEQ multiplex PCR; TCRdb holds only in-frame clones, not every one. The table records roughly 34,000 clones, 84% of them present only once. Sample: CD45RA- memory CD4+ T cells from PBMCs. Receptor source: a human donor with narcolepsy.

The V and J genes are TRBV2 and TRBJ2-3; 13 bases line up with TRBD2. Germline CDR1 is SNHLY and CDR2 is FYNNEI. Trimming took 1 base from V and 3 from J; bases not matched to a gene: 1. The CDR3 is 16 amino acids. The CDR3 DNA is TGTGCCAGCAGTGAAGGGGGACTAGCGGGGACAGATACGCAGTATTTT. Translating gives CASSEGGLAGTDTQYF.

The chain couples TRBV7-2 to TRBJ1-1; 9 nucleotides match TRBD1. The CDR3 is 15 residues long. Germline V gene sequence: CDR1 SGHTA, CDR2 FQGNSA. V shed 1 base, J shed 2 bases, and the junction held 2 bases outside the gene matches. CDR3 residues: CASSLGTGGNTEAFF. The CDR3 bases are TGTGCCAGCAGCTTAGGAACAGGGGGCAACACTGAAGCTTTCTTT.

This clone was seen only once. The chain links TRBV25-1 to TRBJ1-5, with TRBD1 as a possible D gene (5 bases). This CDR3 is built from 12 residues. Trimming took off 3 bases at V and 11 bases at J, with 11 bases between the two ends. The germline gives CDR1 MGHDK, CDR2 SYGVNS. The CDR3 spells CASSEGVRAQHF. The CDR3 bases are TGTGCCAGCAGTGAGGGGGTACGGGCCCAGCATTTT.

The V gene is TRBV5-1, the J gene TRBJ1-1; tentative D call: TRBD1 (5 bases). Trimming took off 2 bases at V and 2 bases at J, with 10 bases between the two ends. CDR1 is SGHRS, CDR2 YFSETQ, per germline. This CDR3 comprises 14 residues. The CDR3 sequence: CASSFGQGNTEAFF. In DNA form, the CDR3 reads TGCGCCAGCAGCTTTGGGCAGGGAAACACTGAAGCTTTCTTT.

This chain links TRBV21-1 with TRBJ1-5; TRBD1 reflects the table's D call only, with no check against the DNA. TRBV21-1 is assigned pseudogene status. The CDR3 consists of 16 residues. CDR3 in amino acids: CASSAGWCPSNQPQHF. The CDR3 DNA sequence: TGTGCCAGCAGTGCAGGTTGGTGTCCGAGCAATCAGCCCCAGCATTTT.

The chain uses TRBV30 and TRBJ2-5; no clear D. Looked up from germline, CDR1 is GTSNPN and CDR2 is SVGIG (reference sequence). The V and J ends lost 1 base and 2 bases respectively, with 5 bases between them. The CDR3 extends over 12 amino acids. The CDR3 nucleotides read TGTGCCTGGAGTGCCCGACAAGAGACCCAGTACTTC. This encodes CAWSARQETQYF. Using reference TRBV30 and TRBJ2-5 for the parts outside the CDR3, the full variable domain is SQTIHQWPATLVQPVGSPLSLECTVEGTSNPNLYWYRQAAGRGLQLLFYSVGIGQISSEVPQNLSASRPQDRQFILSSKKLLLSDSGFYLCAWSARQETQYFGPGTRLLVL.

About this clone: Germline and junction disagree at one end, which may indicate a read error. V gene TRBV6-1 combines with J gene TRBJ1-5; D not certain. The CDR3 length is 15 residues. The germline V gene encodes CDR1 MNHNS and CDR2 SASEGT. The CDR3 bases are TGTGCCAGCGGAGTTACAGTCGGGAGCAGTCAGCCCCAGCATTTT. As protein: CASGVTVGSSQPQHF.

Concerning this clone itself: The germline gene is not matched at one end of the junction; a read error may be the cause. This chain links TRBV2 with TRBJ2-1; D is perhaps TRBD2 (5 bases). In germline, CDR1 is SNHLY, CDR2 FYNNEI. This CDR3 has 15 amino acids. Here the CDR3 reads CASTYEVTIYHEQFF. CDR3 coding DNA: TGTGCCAGCACCTACGAGGTGACTATCTACCATGAGCAGTTCTTC.

This clone was found once. This chain links TRBV7-3 with TRBJ2-3, with TRBD1 identical over 8 bases. The V segment lost 3 bases and the J segment 0 bases; nucleotides outside the gene matches: 2. The CDR3 is 15 residues long. Germline CDR1 SGHTA, CDR2 FQGTGA. CDR3 nucleotides: TGTGCCAGCAGCTTGGGACAGGCTAGCACAGATACGCAGTATTTT. Amino acids: CASSLGQASTDTQYF.

The genes are TRBV27 and TRBJ1-6, with 7 bases that match TRBD1. The CDR3 is made up of 16 amino acids. Germline CDR1 is MNHEY and CDR2 is SMNVEV (reference sequence). The V gene end was trimmed by 3 bases and the J gene end by 5 bases; junction bases not matched to a gene: 7. CDR3 protein: CASSFRQGGNNSPLHF. For the CDR3, the DNA is TGTGCCAGCAGTTTTCGACAGGGTGGGAATAATTCACCCCTCCACTTT.

The chain combines TRBV5-1 with TRBJ1-1, with D hard to call. The CDR3 totals 14 residues. V lost 1 base to trimming and J lost 6 bases, with 13 bases between them. Germline-derived CDR1 and CDR2 are SGHRS and YFSETQ. In DNA, the CDR3 is TGCGCCAGCAGCTTGAGGGTGATGGGGTCTGAAGCTTTCTTT. Translation gives CASSLRVMGSEAFF.

In the case of this clone: Other DNA sequences of this sample code for an identical CDR3. DNA for the CDR3: TGTGCCAGCAGCTTATCTTTGGCCGGGGAGCTGTTTTTT. This gives the protein CASSLSLAGELFF. The rearrangement uses TRBV7-6 and TRBJ2-2; D unresolved. The CDR3 contains 13 residues. The V end lost 2 bases, the J end lost 6 bases, and 7 bases lay between the germline ends. The germline CDR1 and CDR2 sequences are SGHVS and FNYEAQ. Looking up the rest from reference TRBV7-6 and TRBJ2-2 gives the full variable domain: GAGVSQSPRYKVTKRGQDVALRCDPISGHVSLYWYRQALGQGPEFLTYFNYEAQQDKSGLPNDRFSAERPEGSISTLTIQRTEQRDSAMYRCASSLSLAGELFFGEGSRLTVL.

The J gene is TRBJ1-5, the V gene TRBV5-6; 7 nucleotides line up with TRBD1. Germline V gene lookup returns CDR1 SGHDT and CDR2 YYEEEE. CDR3 size: 15 residues. V was pared by 0 bases and J by 4 bases, with 4 bases of the junction left unmatched. The CDR3 region has the DNA TGTGCCAGCAGCTTGGACAGGGGACAGAATCAGCCCCAGCATTTT. Protein product: CASSLDRGQNQPQHF.

The chain recombines TRBV5-1 with TRBJ2-2; D is undetermined. Looked up from germline, CDR1 is SGHRS and CDR2 is YFSETQ. There are 12 residues in the CDR3. V was clipped by 4 bases and J by 2 bases, with 3 bases between them. The CDR3 sequence is CASSTNTGELFF. The CDR3 DNA sequence: TGCGCCAGCAGCACAAACACCGGGGAGCTGTTTTTT.

This clone was observed a few times. This chain links TRBV7-6 with TRBJ1-3; the match to TRBD1 covers 7 bases. The CDR3 covers 15 residues. V was pared by 6 bases and J by 4 bases, with 9 bases of the junction left unmatched. Germline assignment: CDR1 SGHVS and CDR2 FNYEAQ. CDR3 coding DNA: TGTGCCAGCAGTGGGGAGACAGGGTTAGGAAACACCATATATTTT. Translation gives CASSGETGLGNTIYF.